This T cell receptor beta chain was identified in a study of blood T cell repertoires in COVID-19. Study details: Acute and convalescent COVID-19 samples came from the United States, Italy and Spain. PBMCs, B-cell-depleted T cells, or T cells provided the cDNA or gDNA that made up the material.

Method: immunoSEQ multiplex PCR; TCRdb's copy keeps in-frame clones and lacks some. This table has about 140,000 clones, more than 85% appearing once. The V end was cut by 5 bases, the J end by 6 bases, with 6 bases between. Germline assignment: CDR1 SQVTM and CDR2 ANQGSEA. The CDR3 has 10 residues. This chain connects TRBV29-1 to TRBJ2-3; D is unresolved. The source of this sequence is a human donor in a cohort sampled during active COVID-19. Source material: peripheral blood. The DNA for the CDR3 is TGCAGCGTTCGGCGGGATACGCAGTATTTT. Residues: CSVRRDTQYF.